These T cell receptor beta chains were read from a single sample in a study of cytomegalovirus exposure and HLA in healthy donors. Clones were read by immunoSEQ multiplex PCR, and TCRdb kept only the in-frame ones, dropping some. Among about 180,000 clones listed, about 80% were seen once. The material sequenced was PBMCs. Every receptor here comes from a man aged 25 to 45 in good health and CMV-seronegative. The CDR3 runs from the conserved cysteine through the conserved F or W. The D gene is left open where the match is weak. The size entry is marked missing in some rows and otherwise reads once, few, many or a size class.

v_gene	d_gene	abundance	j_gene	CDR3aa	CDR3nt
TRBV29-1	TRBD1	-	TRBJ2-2	CSAGQGRGTGELFF	TGCAGCGCAGGACAGGGGAGGGGAACCGGGGAGCTGTTTTTT
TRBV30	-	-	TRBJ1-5	CALSTGHNQPQHF	TGTGCCTTGAGTACAGGGCACAATCAGCCCCAGCATTTT
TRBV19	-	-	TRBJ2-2	CASTLHSNTGELFF	TGTGCCAGTACCCTGCACTCGAACACCGGGGAGCTGTTTTTT
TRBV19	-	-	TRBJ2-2	CASSIFRGYANTGELFF	TGTGCCAGTAGTATTTTCCGGGGTTACGCGAACACCGGGGAGCTGTTTTTT
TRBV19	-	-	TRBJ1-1	CASSIVGANMNTEAFF	TGTGCCAGTAGTATTGTTGGAGCAAACATGAACACTGAAGCTTTCTTT
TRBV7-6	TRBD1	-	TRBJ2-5	CASSLGTGGGETQYF	TGTGCCAGCAGCTTGGGGACAGGGGGCGGGGAGACCCAGTACTTC
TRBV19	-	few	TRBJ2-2	CASSIRLATGELFF	TGTGCCAGTAGTATTAGACTGGCCACCGGGGAGCTGTTTTTT
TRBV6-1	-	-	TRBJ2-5	CASNVRRQETQYF	TGTGCCAGCAATGTCAGGAGGCAAGAGACCCAGTACTTC
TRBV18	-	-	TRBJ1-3	CASSPFGGTGGNTIYF	TGTGCCAGCTCACCATTTGGCGGGACGGGTGGAAACACCATATATTTT
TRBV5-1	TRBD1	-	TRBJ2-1	CASRETGGGSSYNEQFF	TGCGCCAGCAGGGAAACAGGGGGTGGCTCCTCCTACAATGAGCAGTTCTTC
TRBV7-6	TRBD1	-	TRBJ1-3	CASSRFGQAVTPSGNTIYF	TGTGCCAGCAGTCGTTTCGGACAGGCCGTAACTCCCTCTGGAAACACCATATATTTT
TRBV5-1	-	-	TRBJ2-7	CASSPLQGSSYEQYF	TGCGCCAGCAGCCCCTTACAGGGTAGCTCCTACGAGCAGTACTTC
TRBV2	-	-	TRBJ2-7	CASSERHRASYEQYF	TGTGCCAGCAGTGAACGGCACAGGGCCTCCTACGAGCAGTACTTC
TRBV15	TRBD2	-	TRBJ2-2	CATSTGRGISTGELFF	TGTGCCACCAGCACCGGGCGGGGGATCAGCACCGGGGAGCTGTTTTTT
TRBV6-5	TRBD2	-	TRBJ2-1	CASNQTSLREDEQFF	TGTGCCAGCAATCAGACTAGCTTACGTGAGGATGAGCAGTTCTTC
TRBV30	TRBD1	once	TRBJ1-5	CAWNTGGHQPQHF	TGTGCCTGGAATACAGGGGGCCATCAGCCCCAGCATTTT
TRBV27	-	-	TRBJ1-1	CASSQTPLRDTEAFF	TGTGCCAGCAGTCAGACCCCCCTGAGGGACACTGAAGCTTTCTTT
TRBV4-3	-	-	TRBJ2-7	CASISPGQVYEQYF	TGCGCCAGCATCTCGCCGGGTCAAGTCTACGAGCAGTACTTC
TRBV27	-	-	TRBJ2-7	CASSVRVTYEQYF	TGTGCCAGCAGTGTGAGGGTAACCTACGAGCAGTACTTC
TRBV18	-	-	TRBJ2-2	CASSLRSPPDTGELFF	TGTGCCAGCTCACTAAGGAGCCCCCCTGACACCGGGGAGCTGTTTTTT
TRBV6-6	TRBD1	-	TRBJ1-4	CASIRSGGYEKLFF	TGTGCCAGCATCCGTTCAGGGGGCTATGAAAAACTGTTTTTT
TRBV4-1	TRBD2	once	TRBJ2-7	CASSQATSGAYEQYF	TGCGCCAGCAGCCAAGCTACTAGCGGAGCCTACGAGCAGTACTTC
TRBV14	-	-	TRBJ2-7	CASSRNHRVYFRHEQYF	TGTGCCAGCAGCCGCAACCACAGGGTTTATTTTCGGCACGAGCAGTACTTC
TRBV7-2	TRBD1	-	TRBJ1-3	CASSLTGGARGNTIYF	TGTGCCAGCAGTTTAACAGGGGGCGCGAGAGGAAACACCATATATTTT
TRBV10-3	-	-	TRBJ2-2	CAIRRGGTGELFF	TGTGCCATCAGAAGGGGCGGCACCGGGGAGCTGTTTTTT
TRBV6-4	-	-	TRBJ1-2	CASRAPKGRYGYTF	TGTGCCAGCAGGGCCCCGAAGGGGCGGTATGGCTACACCTTC
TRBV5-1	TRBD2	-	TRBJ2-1	CASSLAGTKTANEQFF	TGCGCCAGCAGCTTGGCCGGGACTAAAACGGCCAATGAGCAGTTCTTC
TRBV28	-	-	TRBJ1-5	CASDPGNNQPQHF	TGTGCCAGCGACCCGGGTAACAATCAGCCCCAGCATTTT
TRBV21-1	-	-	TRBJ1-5	CASSHRQGVNQPQHF	TGTGCCAGCAGCCACAGGCAGGGGGTCAATCAGCCCCAGCATTTT
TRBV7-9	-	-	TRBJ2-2	CASSLEALTGELFF	TGTGCCAGCAGCCTCGAGGCGCTCACCGGGGAGCTGTTTTTT
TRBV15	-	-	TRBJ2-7	CATSSLSSEQYF	TGTGCCACCAGCAGTCTGAGCAGCGAGCAGTACTTC
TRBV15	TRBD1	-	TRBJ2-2	CATSTSRDREVLANTGELFF	TGTGCCACCAGCACCTCCCGGGACAGGGAGGTCCTCGCGAACACCGGGGAGCTGTTTTTT
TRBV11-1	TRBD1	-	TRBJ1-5	CASSSGQLKPQHF	TGTGCCAGCAGCTCGGGACAGCTCAAGCCCCAGCATTTT
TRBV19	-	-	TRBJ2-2	CASMWRRGRDGELFF	TGTGCCAGTATGTGGCGGCGGGGGCGGGACGGGGAGCTGTTTTTT
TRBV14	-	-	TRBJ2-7	CASSQVVERGEQYF	TGTGCCAGCAGCCAAGTTGTCGAAAGAGGCGAGCAGTACTTC
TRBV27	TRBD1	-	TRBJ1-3	CASSLNPIQGVAGNTIYF	TGTGCCAGCAGTTTAAATCCGATCCAGGGGGTGGCTGGAAACACCATATATTTT
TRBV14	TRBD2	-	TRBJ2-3	CASSQAVAGGTDTQYF	TGTGCCAGCAGCCAAGCGGTAGCGGGGGGTACAGATACGCAGTATTTT
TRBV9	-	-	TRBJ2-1	CASGGAKVYNEQFF	TGTGCCAGCGGGGGGGCGAAGGTCTACAATGAGCAGTTCTTC
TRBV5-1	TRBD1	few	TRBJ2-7	CASSLDSGGVYEQYF	TGCGCCAGCAGCTTGGATTCAGGGGGCGTATACGAGCAGTACTTC